This is a list of T cell receptor beta chains from one sample in a study of blood T cell repertoires in COVID-19. The assay was immunoSEQ multiplex PCR, and TCRdb's table has in-frame clones only and misses some. The sample consists of about 190,000 clones, about 88% of them appearing once. Sequenced material: peripheral blood. These TCRs come from a woman aged 25-40 years with active or convalescent COVID-19. Each CDR3 is given with its conserved first and last residue. D genes are given only for firm matches. A row's size may be missing; if present it is once, few, many or a size class.

CASSLGTVFQESGYTF	TGTGCCAGCAGCTTAGGGACGGTCTTTCAGGAATCGGGCTACACCTTC	TRBV13	-	-	TRBJ1-2
CASSLVPGSHQPQHF	TGTGCCAGCAGCTTGGTTCCGGGAAGTCACCAGCCCCAGCATTTT	TRBV5-4	-	-	TRBJ1-5
CASSGGLAAYNEQFF	TGTGCCAGCAGCGGTGGACTAGCCGCCTACAATGAGCAGTTCTTC	TRBV7-2	few	TRBD2	TRBJ2-1
CASSRLQGASSGNTIYF	TGTGCCAGCAGCCGTCTACAGGGGGCAAGCTCTGGAAACACCATATATTTT	TRBV3-1/TRBV3-2	-	TRBD1	TRBJ1-3
CATSRDPDFTDTQYF	TGTGCCACCAGCAGAGATCCCGACTTCACAGATACGCAGTATTTT	TRBV15	-	-	TRBJ2-3
CASSLRLAGGTDTQYF	TGTGCCAGCAGCTTAAGACTAGCGGGGGGCACAGATACGCAGTATTTT	TRBV7-8	-	TRBD2	TRBJ2-3
CASSMGSSYEQYF	TGTGCCAGTAGTATGGGGAGCTCCTACGAGCAGTACTTC	TRBV19	-	-	TRBJ2-7
CASMGGMNTEAFF	TGCGCCAGCATGGGGGGGATGAACACTGAAGCTTTCTTT	TRBV10-1	-	-	TRBJ1-1
CASSVRQNSGNTIYF	TGTGCCAGCAGTGTCAGACAGAACTCAGGAAACACCATATATTTT	TRBV7-9	-	-	TRBJ1-3
CASSSTGTGFYEQYF	TGTGCCAGCAGCTCAACCGGGACAGGGTTCTACGAGCAGTACTTC	TRBV13	-	TRBD1	TRBJ2-7
CASSPGLAYEQYF	TGTGCCAGCTCACCGGGACTAGCGTACGAGCAGTACTTC	TRBV18	-	TRBD2	TRBJ2-7
CASSLDRVTNEKLFF	TGTGCCAGCTCACTTGACAGGGTAACTAATGAAAAACTGTTTTTT	TRBV18	-	TRBD1	TRBJ1-4
CASSLRLAGGTDTQYF	TGTGCCAGCAGTCTAAGACTAGCGGGCGGCACAGATACGCAGTATTTT	TRBV3-1/TRBV3-2	once	TRBD2	TRBJ2-3
CSFERGSYNEQFF	TGCAGCTTCGAAAGGGGCTCCTACAATGAGCAGTTCTTC	TRBV29-1	-	-	TRBJ2-1
CASSYGTGVPNTEAFF	TGCGCCAGCAGCTACGGGACAGGGGTACCGAACACTGAAGCTTTCTTT	TRBV5-1	-	TRBD1	TRBJ1-1
CATRASASGSKGSYEQYF	TGTGCCACCAGGGCGTCGGCTAGCGGGAGTAAAGGATCCTACGAGCAGTACTTC	TRBV15	-	TRBD2	TRBJ2-7